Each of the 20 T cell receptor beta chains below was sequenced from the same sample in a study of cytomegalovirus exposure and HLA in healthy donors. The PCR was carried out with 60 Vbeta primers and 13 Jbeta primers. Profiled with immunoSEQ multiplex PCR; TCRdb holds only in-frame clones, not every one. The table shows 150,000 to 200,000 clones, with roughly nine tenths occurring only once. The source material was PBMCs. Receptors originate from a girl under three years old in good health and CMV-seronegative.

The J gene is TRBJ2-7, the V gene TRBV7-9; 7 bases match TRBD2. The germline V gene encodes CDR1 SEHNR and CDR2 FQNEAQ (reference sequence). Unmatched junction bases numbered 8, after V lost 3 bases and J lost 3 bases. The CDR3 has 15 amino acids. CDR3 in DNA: TGTGCCAGCAGCTTCAGGGAGGGCGATTTCTACGAGCAGTACTTC. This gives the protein CASSFREGDFYEQYF.

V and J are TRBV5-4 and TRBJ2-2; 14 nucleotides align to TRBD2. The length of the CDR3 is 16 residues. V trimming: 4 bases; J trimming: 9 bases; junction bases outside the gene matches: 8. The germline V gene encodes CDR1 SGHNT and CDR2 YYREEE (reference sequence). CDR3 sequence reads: CASSETSGRARRELFF. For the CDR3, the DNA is TGTGCCAGCAGCGAGACTAGCGGGAGGGCCAGAAGGGAGCTGTTTTTT.

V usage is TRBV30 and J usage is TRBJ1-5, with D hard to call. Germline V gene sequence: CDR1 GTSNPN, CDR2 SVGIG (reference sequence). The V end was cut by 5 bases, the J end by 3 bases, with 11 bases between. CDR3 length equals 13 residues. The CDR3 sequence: CAWGSGSNQPQHF. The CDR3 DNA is TGTGCCTGGGGATCAGGCTCCAATCAGCCCCAGCATTTT. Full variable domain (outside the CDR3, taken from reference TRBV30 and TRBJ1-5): SQTIHQWPATLVQPVGSPLSLECTVEGTSNPNLYWYRQAAGRGLQLLFYSVGIGQISSEVPQNLSASRPQDRQFILSSKKLLLSDSGFYLCAWGSGSNQPQHFGDGTRLSIL.

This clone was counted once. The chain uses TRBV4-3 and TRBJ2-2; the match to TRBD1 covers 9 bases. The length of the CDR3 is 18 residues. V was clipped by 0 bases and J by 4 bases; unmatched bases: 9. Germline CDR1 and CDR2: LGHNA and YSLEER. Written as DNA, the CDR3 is TGCGCCAGCAGCCAAGAACCCGGGACAGGGAGTTTCACCGGGGAGCTGTTTTTT. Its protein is CASSQEPGTGSFTGELFF.

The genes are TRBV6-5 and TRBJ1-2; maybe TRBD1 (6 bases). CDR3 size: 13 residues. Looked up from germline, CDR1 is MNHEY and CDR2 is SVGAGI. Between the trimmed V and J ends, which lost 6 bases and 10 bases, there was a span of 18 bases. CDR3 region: CASRVGRGPLYTF. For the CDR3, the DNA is TGTGCCAGCAGGGTGGGCAGGGGCCCCCTCTACACCTTC.

DNA for the CDR3: TGCAGCGTTGCTTCGGGACAGCGTTCCTACGAGCAGTACTTC. It translates to CSVASGQRSYEQYF. V is TRBV29-1 and J is TRBJ2-7; 7 positions agree with TRBD1. The V gene's germline CDR1 is SQVTM and CDR2 ANQGSEA. The junction had 7 bases not matched to a gene; V was cut back by 4 bases and J by 1 base. The CDR3 extends over 14 amino acids.

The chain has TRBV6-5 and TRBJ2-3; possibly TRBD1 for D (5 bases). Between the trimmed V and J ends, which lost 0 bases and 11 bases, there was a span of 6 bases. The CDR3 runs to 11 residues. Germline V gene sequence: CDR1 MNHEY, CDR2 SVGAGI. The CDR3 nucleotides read TGTGCCAGCAGTTACTCGGGGCGGCAGTATTTT. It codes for CASSYSGRQYF.

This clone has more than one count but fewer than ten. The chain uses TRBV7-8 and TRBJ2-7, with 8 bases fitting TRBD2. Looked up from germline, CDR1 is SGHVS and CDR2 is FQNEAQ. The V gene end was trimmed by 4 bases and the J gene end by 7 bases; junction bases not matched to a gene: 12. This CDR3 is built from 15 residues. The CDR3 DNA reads TGTGCCAGCAGCTGGCCCGGGGGGGGGCTTCGTGAGCAGTACTTC. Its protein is CASSWPGGGLREQYF.

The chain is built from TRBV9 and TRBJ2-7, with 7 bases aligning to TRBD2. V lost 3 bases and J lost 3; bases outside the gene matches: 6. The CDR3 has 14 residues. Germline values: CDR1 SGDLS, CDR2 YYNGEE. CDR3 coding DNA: TGTGCCAGCAGCGGAGGGACTAACTTCTACGAGCAGTACTTC. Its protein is CASSGGTNFYEQYF.

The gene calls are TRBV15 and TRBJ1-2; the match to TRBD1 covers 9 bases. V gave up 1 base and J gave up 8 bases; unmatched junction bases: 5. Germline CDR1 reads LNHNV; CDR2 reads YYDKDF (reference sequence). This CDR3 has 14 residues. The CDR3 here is CATSRGGQGHGYTF. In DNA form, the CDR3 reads TGTGCCACCAGCAGAGGGGGACAGGGTCACGGCTACACCTTC. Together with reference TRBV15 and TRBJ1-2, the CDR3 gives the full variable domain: DAMVIQNPRYQVTQFGKPVTLSCSQTLNHNVMYWYQQKSSQAPKLLFHYYDKDFNNEADTPDNFQSRRPNTSFCFLDIRSPGLGDTAMYLCATSRGGQGHGYTFGSGTRLTVV.

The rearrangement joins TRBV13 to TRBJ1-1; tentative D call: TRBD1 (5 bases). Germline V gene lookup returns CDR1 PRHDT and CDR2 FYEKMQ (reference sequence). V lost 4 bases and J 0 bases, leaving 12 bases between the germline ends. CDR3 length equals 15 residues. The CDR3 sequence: CASSSAAGMNTEAFF. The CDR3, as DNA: TGTGCCAGCAGCTCAGCCGCAGGGATGAACACTGAAGCTTTCTTT.

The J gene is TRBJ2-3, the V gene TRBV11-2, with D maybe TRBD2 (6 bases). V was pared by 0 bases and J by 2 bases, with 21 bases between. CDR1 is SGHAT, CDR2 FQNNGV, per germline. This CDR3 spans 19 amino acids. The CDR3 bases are TGTGCCAGCAGCTTAGAGGGGGTCGGGCTTGCGGGATACACAGATACGCAGTATTTT. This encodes CASSLEGVGLAGYTDTQYF.

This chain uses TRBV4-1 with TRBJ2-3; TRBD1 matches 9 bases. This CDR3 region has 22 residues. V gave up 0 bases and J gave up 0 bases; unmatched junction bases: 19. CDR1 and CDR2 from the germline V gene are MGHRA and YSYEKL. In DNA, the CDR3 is TGCGCCAGCAGCCAAGATCCGGGGGGTTTGGGACAGGGAAGGTCTAGCACAGATACGCAGTATTTT. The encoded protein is CASSQDPGGLGQGRSSTDTQYF.

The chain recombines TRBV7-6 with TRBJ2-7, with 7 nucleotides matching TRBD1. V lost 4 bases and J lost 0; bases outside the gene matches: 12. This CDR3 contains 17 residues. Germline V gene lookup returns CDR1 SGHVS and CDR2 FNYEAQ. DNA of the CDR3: TGTGCCAGCAGCTACAATACCGGGACAGAGAGCTCCTACGAGCAGTACTTC. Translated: CASSYNTGTESSYEQYF.

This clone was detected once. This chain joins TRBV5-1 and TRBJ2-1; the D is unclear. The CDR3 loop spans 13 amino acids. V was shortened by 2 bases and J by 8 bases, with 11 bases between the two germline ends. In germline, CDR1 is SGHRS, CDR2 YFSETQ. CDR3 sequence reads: CASSFSPADEQFF. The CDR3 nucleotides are TGCGCCAGCAGCTTCTCGCCTGCGGATGAGCAGTTCTTC.

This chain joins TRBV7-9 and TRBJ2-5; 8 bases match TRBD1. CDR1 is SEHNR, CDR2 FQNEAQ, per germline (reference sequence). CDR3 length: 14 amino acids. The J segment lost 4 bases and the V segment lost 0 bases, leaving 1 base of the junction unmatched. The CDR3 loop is CASSLADRGETQYF. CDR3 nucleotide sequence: TGTGCCAGCAGCTTAGCTGACAGGGGAGAGACCCAGTACTTC.

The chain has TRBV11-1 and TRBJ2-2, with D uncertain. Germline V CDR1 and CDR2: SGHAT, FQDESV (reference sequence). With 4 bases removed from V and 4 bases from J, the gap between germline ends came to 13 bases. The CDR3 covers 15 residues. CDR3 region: CASSSRSGFTGELFF. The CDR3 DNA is TGTGCCAGCAGCTCAAGATCCGGTTTCACCGGGGAGCTGTTTTTT.

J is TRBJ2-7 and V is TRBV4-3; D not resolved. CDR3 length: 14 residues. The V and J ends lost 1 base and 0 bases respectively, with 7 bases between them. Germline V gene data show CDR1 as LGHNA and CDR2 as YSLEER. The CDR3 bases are TGCGCCAGCAGCCAAGGATGGAGCTCCTACGAGCAGTACTTC. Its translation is CASSQGWSSYEQYF.

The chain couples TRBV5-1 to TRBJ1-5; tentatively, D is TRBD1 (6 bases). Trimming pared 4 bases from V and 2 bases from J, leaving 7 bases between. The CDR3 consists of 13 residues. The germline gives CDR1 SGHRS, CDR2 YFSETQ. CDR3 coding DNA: TGCGCCAGCAGCCGGACAGGCAATCAGCCCCAGCATTTT. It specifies CASSRTGNQPQHF.

The CDR3 nucleotides are TGTGCCAGCAGCTTACTTTGGCAGGGGAATAGGAACAATCAGCCCCAGCATTTT. It specifies CASSLLWQGNRNNQPQHF. This chain joins TRBV7-8 and TRBJ1-5; tentatively, D is TRBD1 (6 bases). Germline loops: CDR1 SGHVS, CDR2 FQNEAQ. Trimming removed 2 bases at V and 3 bases at J, with 20 bases between. There are 18 residues in the CDR3.